The T cell receptor beta chain described here comes from a study of T cell responses to AZD1222 COVID-19 vaccine. Profiling relied on immunoSEQ multiplex PCR, and the TCRdb table lists in-frame clones only, not all of them. Here the sample spans around 130,000 clones, 80% to 95% being singletons. The CDR3 runs 19 residues. V shed 1 base, J shed 2 bases, and the junction held 16 bases outside the gene matches. Germline V gene data show CDR1 as SGHNT and CDR2 as YYREEE (reference sequence). The chain is built from TRBV5-4 and TRBJ2-5; 8 bases map to TRBD2. The sample in question was peripheral blood, obtained 28 days after the second AZD1222 dose. The TCR comes from an adult who received the AZD1222 COVID-19 vaccine. CDR3 amino acids: CASSLLYGSGVAGQETQYF. CDR3 coding DNA: TGTGCCAGCAGCTTGTTATATGGGTCGGGGGTAGCGGGGCAAGAGACCCAGTACTTC.